The 13 T cell receptor beta chains below all came from one sample that was sequenced in a study of blood T cell repertoires in COVID-19. The repertoire was sequenced with immunoSEQ multiplex PCR; TCRdb's copy has only in-frame clones and lacks some. This sample has around 70,000 clones, with more than 75% found just once. The sample was peripheral blood. These receptors were collected from a human donor in a cohort sampled during active COVID-19.

The chain joins TRBV5-6 to TRBJ1-1; 7 nucleotides agree with TRBD1. There are 12 residues in the CDR3. The V segment lost 4 bases and the J segment 7 bases; nucleotides outside the gene matches: 4. Germline V CDR1 and CDR2: SGHDT, YYEEEE. This CDR3 reads CASSRDRVEAFF. The CDR3 DNA sequence: TGTGCCAGCAGCCGTGACAGGGTTGAAGCTTTCTTT.

The rearrangement uses TRBV29-1 and TRBJ2-3; no definite D call. Germline V lookup: CDR1 SQVTM, CDR2 ANQGSEA. This CDR3 spans 13 amino acids. Trimming removed 7 bases from V and 1 base from J, with 12 bases in between. The CDR3 is CSGDWVGTDTQYF. For the CDR3, the DNA is TGCAGCGGAGACTGGGTCGGCACAGATACGCAGTATTTT.

This clone was counted only a few times. The chain joins TRBV11-1 to TRBJ2-7, with D perhaps matching TRBD2 (6 bases). V was pared by 3 bases and J by 2 bases, with 11 bases between. Germline CDR1 and CDR2: SGHAT and FQDESV (reference sequence). This CDR3 has 14 residues. The CDR3 DNA reads as TGTGCCAGCAGCTTCCGGACGGGAGCCTACGAGCAGTACTTC. Amino acid sequence: CASSFRTGAYEQYF.

This clone was recorded once. The chain has TRBV4-1 and TRBJ2-7; 8 positions match TRBD2. V shed 5 bases, J shed 4 bases, and the junction held 13 bases outside the gene matches. CDR3 size: 16 residues. The germline gives CDR1 MGHRA, CDR2 YSYEKL. CDR3 loop: CASSKGPGGGRYEQYF. For the CDR3, the DNA is TGCGCCAGCAGCAAAGGCCCGGGCGGGGGGCGGTACGAGCAGTACTTC.

The chain is built from TRBV24-1 and TRBJ2-2; no clear D gene. There are 15 residues in the CDR3. Germline-derived CDR1 and CDR2 are KGHDR and SFDVKD. The V end lost 3 bases, the J end lost 3 bases, and 10 bases lay between the germline ends. As DNA, the CDR3 is TGTGCCACCAGTGATCAATCAGAATACACCGGGGAGCTGTTTTTT. Amino acids: CATSDQSEYTGELFF.

The chain links TRBV6-2 or TRBV6-3 to TRBJ2-6, with D possibly matching TRBD2 (5 bases). Trimming stripped 5 bases from V and 3 bases from J, with 8 bases between. Per the germline V gene, CDR1 is MNHEY and CDR2 is SVGEGT. CDR3 length: 14 residues. The CDR3 nucleotides are TGTGCCAGCAGTGCCGGGGTTGGGGCCAACGTCCTGACTTTC. It is translated as CASSAGVGANVLTF.

The rearrangement links TRBV7-3 to TRBJ2-6, with TRBD2 identical over 12 bases. J gave up 2 bases and V 1 base, and 6 bases lay outside the gene matches. The germline CDR1 and CDR2 sequences are SGHTA and FQGTGA. The CDR3 is made up of 19 amino acids. CDR3 sequence: CASSLRKTSGRAGANVLTF. DNA for the CDR3: TGTGCCAGCAGCTTAAGGAAGACTAGCGGGAGAGCTGGGGCCAACGTCCTGACTTTC.

The chain combines TRBV7-8 with TRBJ2-7, with 7 bases matching TRBD1. The length of the CDR3 is 11 residues. CDR1 SGHVS and CDR2 FQNEAQ come from the germline V gene. The V gene end was trimmed by 5 bases and the J gene end by 11 bases; junction bases not matched to a gene: 6. The DNA for the CDR3 is TGTGCCAGCAGCCCTAGACAGGGTAAGTACTTC. This gives the protein CASSPRQGKYF. Full variable domain (rest looked up from reference TRBV7-8 and TRBJ2-7): GAGVSQSPRYKVAKRGQDVALRCDPISGHVSLFWYQQALGQGPEFLTYFQNEAQLDKSGLPSDRFFAERPEGSVSTLKIQRTQQEDSAVYLCASSPRQGKYFGPGTRLTVT.

The rearrangement joins TRBV7-8 to TRBJ2-1, with 11 bases identical to TRBD1. With 1 base clipped from V and 5 bases from J, the junction kept 4 bases outside the gene matches. This CDR3 has 16 residues. CDR1 is SGHVS, CDR2 FQNEAQ, per germline. The chain's CDR3 is CASSLDRDRGDNEQFF. The CDR3 DNA reads TGTGCCAGCAGCTTAGACCGGGACAGGGGGGACAATGAGCAGTTCTTC.

The genes are TRBV9 and TRBJ2-1; D might be TRBD2 (5 bases). The CDR3 consists of 15 residues. The germline CDR1 and CDR2 sequences are SGDLS and YYNGEE. Trimming took 0 bases from V and 6 from J, leaving 13 bases between them. The CDR3: CASSVGSGQLNEQFF. CDR3 DNA: TGTGCCAGCAGCGTAGGAAGCGGCCAGCTCAATGAGCAGTTCTTC.

The gene calls are TRBV7-2 and TRBJ1-3, with a tentative D call TRBD1 (6 bases). This CDR3 region has 16 residues. Germline lookup yields CDR1 SGHTA and CDR2 FQGNSA. Trimming stripped 2 bases from V and 0 bases from J, with 11 bases between. CDR3 region: CASSLRRTDSGNTIYF. CDR3 DNA: TGTGCCAGCAGCTTAAGGCGGACAGACTCTGGAAACACCATATATTTT. Variable domain in full (rest from reference TRBV7-2 and TRBJ1-3): GAGVSQSPSNKVTEKGKDVELRCDPISGHTALYWYRQSLGQGLEFLIYFQGNSAPDKSGLPSDRFSAERTGGSVSTLTIQRTQQEDSAVYLCASSLRRTDSGNTIYFGEGSWLTVV.

J is TRBJ1-2 and V is TRBV29-1, with TRBD1 identical over 7 bases. The J segment lost 8 bases and the V segment lost 7 bases, leaving 19 bases of the junction unmatched. The CDR3 totals 15 residues. The germline CDR1 and CDR2 sequences are SQVTM and ANQGSEA. CDR3 amino acids: CSARGQKRAGNGYTF. CDR3 DNA: TGCAGCGCCCGGGGACAGAAGCGGGCGGGAAACGGCTACACCTTC.

The V gene is TRBV29-1, the J gene TRBJ1-2; D remains unclear. The germline V gene has CDR1 SQVTM and CDR2 ANQGSEA. V was trimmed by 2 bases and J by 6 bases, leaving 7 bases between them. The CDR3 spans 11 residues. For the CDR3, the DNA is TGCAGCGTTGAAACGAGAGATGGCTACACCTTC. Its translation: CSVETRDGYTF.